Listed below are T cell receptor beta chains from one sample, sequenced in a study of T cells after yellow fever vaccination. TCRdb passed the 5' RACE reads through MiXCR, listing each CDR3 protein once. The sample holds about 240,000 distinct CDR3 sequences, 6.9% seen once. This specimen was CD4+ T cells sorted from PBMCs, taken 15 days after the yellow fever booster vaccination. These receptors were collected from a man aged 25-40 years who received the YFV17D yellow fever vaccine. The CDR3 runs from the conserved cysteine through the conserved F or W. Each record gives: clone size, V gene, J gene, D gene, CDR3 protein, CDR3 DNA. The D gene is left open where the match is weak. Not every row has a clone size; where given, it reads once, few, many or a size class.

clone_size: many
v_call: TRBV4-3
j_call: TRBJ2-4
d_call: NA
cdr3_aa: CASSQDGAHALQYF
cdr3_nt: TGCGCCAGCAGCCAAGATGGGGCCCATGCCCTTCAGTACTTC

clone_size: many
v_call: TRBV28
j_call: TRBJ2-1
d_call: TRBD2
cdr3_aa: CATRSPSGRGGSYNEQFF
cdr3_nt: TGTGCCACCCGGAGCCCTAGCGGGAGAGGGGGCTCCTACAATGAGCAGTTCTTC

clone_size: many
v_call: TRBV7-3
j_call: TRBJ1-2
d_call: TRBD1
cdr3_aa: CASSQSGGRYGYTF
cdr3_nt: TGTGCCAGCAGCCAGTCAGGGGGTCGATATGGCTACACCTTC

clone_size: NA
v_call: TRBV27
j_call: TRBJ1-6
d_call: NA
cdr3_aa: CASSLVGSYNSPLHF
cdr3_nt: TGTGCCAGCAGTTTGGTAGGCTCCTATAATTCACCCCTCCACTTT

clone_size: NA
v_call: TRBV28
j_call: TRBJ2-3
d_call: TRBD2
cdr3_aa: CASSSKSSGGTDTQYF
cdr3_nt: TGTGCCAGCAGTTCAAAGTCGAGCGGGGGCACAGATACGCAGTATTTT

clone_size: few
v_call: TRBV6-2/TRBV6-3
j_call: TRBJ1-2
d_call: NA
cdr3_aa: CASRTDSNYGYTF
cdr3_nt: TGTGCCAGCAGGACCGACAGTAACTATGGCTACACCTTC

clone_size: NA
v_call: TRBV7-2
j_call: TRBJ2-3
d_call: NA
cdr3_aa: CASSVASFTDTQYF
cdr3_nt: TGTGCCAGCAGCGTCGCCTCGTTCACAGATACGCAGTATTTT

clone_size: NA
v_call: TRBV20-1
j_call: TRBJ2-7
d_call: NA
cdr3_aa: CSAPPAGLQDEQYF
cdr3_nt: TGCAGTGCTCCCCCCGCCGGGCTTCAGGACGAGCAGTACTTC

clone_size: many
v_call: TRBV7-2
j_call: TRBJ2-5
d_call: TRBD2
cdr3_aa: CASSASVGGETQYF
cdr3_nt: TGTGCCAGCAGCGCCAGTGTGGGGGGGGAGACCCAGTACTTC

clone_size: NA
v_call: TRBV20-1
j_call: TRBJ2-3
d_call: NA
cdr3_aa: CSARRISTDTQYF
cdr3_nt: TGCAGTGCAAGACGGATTAGCACAGATACGCAGTATTTT

clone_size: few
v_call: TRBV20-1
j_call: TRBJ2-1
d_call: NA
cdr3_aa: CSALGQPHEQFF
cdr3_nt: TGCAGTGCCCTCGGACAACCACATGAGCAGTTCTTC

clone_size: many
v_call: TRBV19
j_call: TRBJ2-2
d_call: NA
cdr3_aa: CASSQFRDTGELFF
cdr3_nt: TGTGCCAGTAGTCAATTTCGGGACACCGGGGAGCTGTTTTTT

clone_size: many
v_call: TRBV12-5
j_call: TRBJ2-1
d_call: TRBD1
cdr3_aa: CASGLPIRQGVVF
cdr3_nt: TGTGCTAGTGGTTTGCCGATTCGACAGGGGGTGGTCTTC

clone_size: few
v_call: TRBV7-2
j_call: TRBJ2-1
d_call: TRBD2
cdr3_aa: CASSLLGLAGLVNEQFF
cdr3_nt: TGTGCCAGCAGCTTATTGGGACTAGCGGGACTTGTAAATGAGCAGTTCTTC

clone_size: once
v_call: TRBV7-2
j_call: TRBJ2-7
d_call: NA
cdr3_aa: CASSPMIEGDGEQYF
cdr3_nt: TGTGCCAGCAGCCCCATGATAGAGGGAGATGGAGAGCAGTACTTC

clone_size: NA
v_call: TRBV4-3
j_call: TRBJ1-5
d_call: NA
cdr3_aa: CASSQESGRNQPQHF
cdr3_nt: TGCGCCAGCAGCCAAGAGTCAGGGCGCAATCAGCCCCAGCATTTT

clone_size: NA
v_call: TRBV18
j_call: TRBJ1-1
d_call: NA
cdr3_aa: CASSPLPLTEAFF
cdr3_nt: TGTGCCAGCTCACCTCTACCACTGACCGAAGCTTTCTTT